The 8 T cell receptor beta chains below were found in one sample sequenced in a study of blood T cell repertoires in COVID-19 (TCRdb year 2020). Receptors were amplified or captured by the immunoSEQ multiplex PCR assay. TCRdb provides this immuneACCESS table in a form limited to in-frame rearrangements. Some clones are lacking; in checked studies, under half of them reflect an unresolved V gene, and why the rest are absent is not known. For this sample there are about 230,000 clones; about 80% appear just once. Around 7.2% of the sample belongs to the ten largest clones. The sequenced sample was peripheral blood. Source of these receptors: a woman between 45 and 60 years old with acute or convalescent COVID-19.

The V gene is TRBV5-4, the J gene TRBJ2-3; TRBD2 agrees at 8 bases. V was clipped by 0 bases and J by 3 bases; unmatched bases: 6. This CDR3 spans 16 amino acids. Germline lookup yields CDR1 SGHNT and CDR2 YYREEE (reference sequence). The CDR3 DNA follows: TGTGCCAGCAGCTTGGACTCGGGACTAGAAACAGATACGCAGTATTTT. Translating gives CASSLDSGLETDTQYF.

J is TRBJ2-7 and V is TRBV7-2, with 8 nucleotides matching TRBD2. The germline CDR1 and CDR2 sequences are SGHTA and FQGNSA. The J segment lost 0 bases and the V segment lost 5 bases, leaving 3 bases of the junction unmatched. The CDR3 sequence is 14 residues long. The CDR3 nucleotides read TGTGCCAGCAGCCCCCGGGGGGGCTCCTACGAGCAGTACTTC. Its protein is CASSPRGGSYEQYF.

J is TRBJ1-5 and V is TRBV27; 7 nucleotides line up with TRBD1. V was pared by 8 bases and J by 6 bases, with 25 bases of the junction left unmatched. Germline CDR1 and CDR2: MNHEY and SMNVEV (reference sequence). This CDR3 spans 19 amino acids. As DNA, the CDR3 is TGTGCCAGCCTGACCGTAGGGGGCCAGGGGTTCTATGACGGTCAGCCCCAGCATTTT. Translated: CASLTVGGQGFYDGQPQHF.

The chain recombines TRBV19 with TRBJ1-1; tentatively, D is TRBD1 (5 bases). Trimming removed 9 bases at V and 6 bases at J, with 20 bases between. Germline V gene lookup returns CDR1 LNHDA and CDR2 SQIVND (reference sequence). CDR3 length: 14 residues. The CDR3 loop reads CASKGGGGLAEAFF. DNA of the CDR3: TGTGCCAGCAAAGGCGGGGGTGGCCTTGCTGAAGCTTTCTTT.

V and J are TRBV29-1 and TRBJ1-1, with TRBD1 matching 8 bases. V lost 7 bases to trimming and J lost 6 bases; unmatched junction nucleotides: 7. This CDR3 has 12 residues. The germline CDR1 and CDR2 sequences are SQVTM and ANQGSEA. The CDR3 loop reads CSAQQGGAEAFF. Here the CDR3 DNA reads TGCAGCGCGCAACAGGGGGGCGCTGAAGCTTTCTTT. The whole variable domain, filled in from reference TRBV29-1 and TRBJ1-1, reads SAVISQKPSRDICQRGTSLTIQCQVDSQVTMMFWYRQQPGQSLTLIATANQGSEATYESGFVIDKFPISRPNLTFSTLTVSNMSPEDSSIYLCSAQQGGAEAFFGQGTRLTVV.

This clone turned up a few times. The chain carries TRBV5-4 and TRBJ1-5; D is uncertain. Germline CDR1 and CDR2: SGHNT and YYREEE (reference sequence). V lost 1 base, J lost 6 bases, and 14 bases lay in between. There are 15 residues in the CDR3. CDR3 nucleotides: TGTGCCAGCAGCTTGTCGGGTCAGCCTGGTCAGCCCCAGCATTTT. It encodes CASSLSGQPGQPQHF.

CDR3 DNA sequence: TGTGCCAGCAGCAAGGGACTAGCGGGGGACTACAATGAGCAGTTCTTC. This sequence encodes CASSKGLAGDYNEQFF. The chain couples TRBV4-2 to TRBJ2-1; 14 bases map to TRBD2. J was trimmed by 3 bases and V by 5 bases; bases with no gene match: 3. Germline lookup yields CDR1 LGHNA and CDR2 YNFKEQ. The CDR3 covers 16 residues.

In its sample, this clone was seen once. This rearrangement joins TRBV11-2 to TRBJ2-1; D might be TRBD2 (6 bases). CDR1 and CDR2 from the germline V gene are SGHAT and FQNNGV. Trimming pared 5 bases from V and 10 bases from J, leaving 15 bases between. The CDR3 is 13 residues long. The CDR3 region is CASSPRLVGEQFF. For the CDR3, the DNA is TGTGCCAGCAGCCCCCGACTAGTAGGGGAGCAGTTCTTC.